Presented here are 32 T cell receptor beta chains from one specimen sequenced in a study of blood T cell repertoires in COVID-19 (dated by TCRdb to 2018 to 2020). Library prep was done by the immunoSEQ multiplex PCR assay. Drawn from immuneACCESS, this table holds only the in-frame rearrangements with V and J called that TCRdb kept. Clones are partly lost; checked studies trace under half to an unresolved V gene and leave the rest unexplained. In all, the sample holds about 110,000 clones, and under 90% of those were seen once. 14% of the sample is taken by the ten largest. The sequencing sample was made of peripheral blood. These receptors were obtained from a woman aged 60 to 75 with acute or convalescent COVID-19.

Ten or more counts support this clone. V gene TRBV18 combines with J gene TRBJ2-7; 7 bases align to TRBD2. The V gene end was trimmed by 1 base and the J gene end by 0 bases; junction bases not matched to a gene: 6. The germline V gene has CDR1 KGHSH and CDR2 LQKENI. The CDR3 loop spans 16 amino acids. CDR3 sequence: CASSPRASGSSYEQYF. The CDR3, as DNA: TGTGCCAGCTCACCACGTGCTAGCGGAAGCTCCTACGAGCAGTACTTC.

This clone has a handful of counts. The chain uses TRBV2 and TRBJ1-5; a weak D match, TRBD1 (6 bases). The V end lost 8 bases, the J end lost 4 bases, and 9 bases lay between the germline ends. The CDR3 runs 12 residues. Germline CDR1 SNHLY, CDR2 FYNNEI. The CDR3 DNA reads TGTGCCAGCTGCCAGGGGAATCAGCCCCAGCATTTT. Amino acid sequence: CASCQGNQPQHF.

The CDR3 DNA reads TGTGCCTGGGGAAAGGACAGGGGGCATGGCTACACCTTC. It is translated as CAWGKDRGHGYTF. The chain couples TRBV30 to TRBJ1-2; TRBD1 agrees at 11 bases. The germline V gene encodes CDR1 GTSNPN and CDR2 SVGIG (reference sequence). This CDR3 comprises 13 residues. Trimming cost V 5 bases and J 6 bases; bases outside gene matches: 5.

The chain recombines TRBV6-5 with TRBJ2-3, with D perhaps TRBD2 (6 bases). The CDR3 consists of 15 residues. V was cut by 6 bases and J by 0 bases, with 13 bases left in between. Germline-derived CDR1 and CDR2 are MNHEY and SVGAGI. CDR3 in DNA: TGTGCCAGCAGCAGAACTAGCCATAGCACAGATACGCAGTATTTT. Its translation is CASSRTSHSTDTQYF.

The genes are TRBV25-1 and TRBJ1-6; D perhaps matches TRBD1 (5 bases). The germline gives CDR1 MGHDK, CDR2 SYGVNS. This CDR3 is built from 16 residues. Trimming left V 2 bases short and J 3 bases short, with 11 bases between. CDR3 sequence: CASSEDSRYYNSPLHF. The CDR3 region has the DNA TGTGCCAGCAGTGAAGACAGCAGGTACTATAATTCACCCCTCCACTTT.

This chain's CDR3 is CASSVAGDVGSEKLFF. DNA for the CDR3: TGTGCCAGCAGCGTAGCAGGGGATGTCGGGTCTGAAAAACTGTTTTTT. The V gene is TRBV9, the J gene TRBJ1-4, with D perhaps TRBD1 (6 bases). The CDR3 extends over 16 amino acids. V gave up 0 bases and J gave up 7 bases, with 16 bases separating them. Germline-derived CDR1 and CDR2 are SGDLS and YYNGEE.

The J gene is TRBJ2-1, the V gene TRBV4-2; 7 nucleotides match TRBD2. The V segment lost 0 bases and the J segment 3 bases; nucleotides outside the gene matches: 5. This CDR3 is built from 16 residues. Looked up from germline, CDR1 is LGHNA and CDR2 is YNFKEQ. The CDR3 here is CASSQDLRDYYNEQFF. The DNA of the CDR3 is TGTGCCAGCAGCCAAGATCTTCGGGACTACTACAATGAGCAGTTCTTC.

The rearrangement links TRBV5-4 to TRBJ1-1; D not resolved. V was cut by 1 base and J by 1 base, with 8 bases left in between. CDR1 is SGHNT, CDR2 YYREEE, per germline (reference sequence). The CDR3 has 14 amino acids. The DNA of the CDR3 is TGTGCCAGCAGCTTGCCCAGAGGGAACACTGAAGCTTTCTTT. Its protein product is CASSLPRGNTEAFF.

The rearrangement joins TRBV6-5 to TRBJ1-6; 9 bases are a match to TRBD1. Germline loops: CDR1 MNHEY, CDR2 SVGAGI. The length of the CDR3 is 14 residues. V lost 4 bases to trimming and J lost 7 bases; unmatched junction nucleotides: 2. The CDR3, as DNA: TGTGCCAGCAGTTCACAGGGGGCAAATTCACCCCTCCACTTT. It yields the protein CASSSQGANSPLHF.

The chain combines TRBV28 with TRBJ1-1; D remains unclear. In germline, CDR1 is MDHEN, CDR2 SYDVKM. The CDR3 is made up of 15 amino acids. The V end lost 2 bases, the J end lost 2 bases, and 12 bases lay between the germline ends. CDR3 in amino acids: CASSLPLEGNTEAFF. The CDR3, as DNA: TGTGCCAGCAGTTTACCCCTAGAGGGCAACACTGAAGCTTTCTTT.

The chain couples TRBV6-5 to TRBJ2-3; D not certain. Germline CDR1 is MNHEY and CDR2 is SVGAGI. Trimming stripped 7 bases from V and 5 bases from J, with 13 bases between. The CDR3 spans 13 residues. The CDR3 sequence: CASKADTQDTQYF. Written as DNA, the CDR3 is TGTGCCAGCAAGGCGGATACCCAAGATACGCAGTATTTT.

J is TRBJ2-7 and V is TRBV5-1; D might be TRBD1 (6 bases). Germline V gene data show CDR1 as SGHRS and CDR2 as YFSETQ. V lost 0 bases and J 4 bases, leaving 8 bases between the germline ends. The CDR3 is made up of 13 amino acids. CDR3 in amino acids: CASSLGQVYEQYF. The CDR3 region has the DNA TGCGCCAGCAGCTTGGGACAGGTATACGAGCAGTACTTC.

The V call is TRBV2, the J call TRBJ2-7; weak D call: TRBD1 (6 bases). The CDR3 contains 12 residues. The germline V gene has CDR1 SNHLY and CDR2 FYNNEI. V was cut by 8 bases and J by 5 bases, with 13 bases left in between. CDR3 coding DNA: TGTGCCAGCTCTATAGGGGGAGACGAGCAGTACTTC. Amino acids: CASSIGGDEQYF.

This clone is a singleton in its sample. V gene TRBV28 combines with J gene TRBJ2-7; 10 bases are shared with TRBD1. The V segment lost 7 bases and the J segment 0 bases; nucleotides outside the gene matches: 6. The CDR3 is 15 amino acids. Germline assignment: CDR1 MDHEN and CDR2 SYDVKM. The CDR3 coding sequence is TGTGCCAGCACACCAAGGACAGGGGGCTCCTACGAGCAGTACTTC. It specifies CASTPRTGGSYEQYF.

This chain uses TRBV2 with TRBJ1-4, with D tentatively TRBD1 (6 bases). The V end was cut by 7 bases, the J end by 6 bases, with 15 bases between. The CDR3 is 14 residues long. Germline CDR1 is SNHLY and CDR2 is FYNNEI. This CDR3 reads CASTQGLSYEKLFF. The CDR3 DNA follows: TGTGCCAGCACGCAGGGGTTGAGTTATGAAAAACTGTTTTTT.

J is TRBJ2-3 and V is TRBV15; TRBD1 matches 8 bases. J was trimmed by 10 bases and V by 1 base; bases with no gene match: 4. From germline, CDR1 is LNHNV and CDR2 YYDKDF (reference sequence). This CDR3 spans 13 amino acids. This CDR3 is CATSRGTGIAQYF. The CDR3 nucleotides are TGTGCCACCAGCAGAGGGACAGGGATTGCGCAGTATTTT.

This clone was found once. This rearrangement joins TRBV18 to TRBJ2-1; weak D call: TRBD1 (5 bases). Deletions cut 3 bases from V and 6 bases from J, with 6 bases between. The CDR3 is 12 amino acids. Germline V lookup: CDR1 KGHSH, CDR2 LQKENI. This CDR3 is CASSPDSNEQFF. The CDR3 nucleotides read TGTGCCAGCTCACCCGACAGCAATGAGCAGTTCTTC.

The chain has TRBV6-1 and TRBJ2-1; D is unresolved. Germline CDR1 is MNHNS and CDR2 is SASEGT. The CDR3 totals 16 residues. V was trimmed by 2 bases and J by 1 base, leaving 12 bases between them. CDR3 DNA: TGTGCCAGCAGTGAACTAGTAGTCCCATCCTACAATGAGCAGTTCTTC. It specifies CASSELVVPSYNEQFF.

This clone was picked up one time. The V call is TRBV5-1, the J call TRBJ2-3, with D possibly being TRBD2 (7 bases). V was cut by 3 bases and J by 2 bases, with 16 bases left in between. From germline, CDR1 is SGHRS and CDR2 YFSETQ. CDR3 length: 16 residues. The CDR3 DNA reads TGCGCCAGCAGCTCGAACGCGGGGGCACTCACAGATACGCAGTATTTT. Translating gives CASSSNAGALTDTQYF. Combining the CDR3 with reference TRBV5-1 and TRBJ2-3 gives the whole variable domain KAGVTQTPRYLIKTRGQQVTLSCSPISGHRSVSWYQQTPGQGLQFLFEYFSETQRNKGNFPGRFSGRQFSNSRSEMNVSTLELGDSALYLCASSSNAGALTDTQYFGPGTRLTVL.

J is TRBJ2-1 and V is TRBV29-1; 9 bases are a match to TRBD1. The CDR3 totals 11 residues. Germline CDR1 and CDR2: SQVTM and ANQGSEA. After removal of 6 bases from V and 6 bases from J, the junction contained 0 bases not matched to a gene. CDR3 in DNA: TGCAGCGTGACAGGGGGCAATGAGCAGTTCTTC. Translated: CSVTGGNEQFF.

V and J are TRBV20-1 and TRBJ1-2; 7 bases map to TRBD1. The length of the CDR3 is 14 residues. Germline assignment: CDR1 DFQATT and CDR2 SNEGSKA (reference sequence). The V gene end was trimmed by 3 bases and the J gene end by 6 bases; junction bases not matched to a gene: 10. This chain's CDR3 is CSASTYRGRHGYTF. CDR3 DNA sequence: TGCAGTGCTAGTACTTACAGGGGACGACATGGCTACACCTTC.

V gene TRBV19 combines with J gene TRBJ1-2, with TRBD1 as a possible D gene (6 bases). The germline gives CDR1 LNHDA, CDR2 SQIVND (reference sequence). CDR3 size: 13 residues. V shed 1 base and J shed 6 bases, with 9 bases lying between them. The CDR3 DNA follows: TGTGCCAGTAGTATAGGATACAGGGATGGCTACACCTTC. Translated: CASSIGYRDGYTF. Filled out from reference TRBV19 and TRBJ1-2, the complete variable domain reads DGGITQSPKYLFRKEGQNVTLSCEQNLNHDAMYWYRQDPGQGLRLIYYSQIVNDFQKGDIAEGYSVSREKKESFPLTVTSAQKNPTAFYLCASSIGYRDGYTFGSGTRLTVV.

The rearrangement uses TRBV5-1 and TRBJ2-1, with 10 nucleotides matching TRBD1. J gave up 7 bases and V 4 bases, and 11 bases lay outside the gene matches. The CDR3 spans 16 residues. In germline, CDR1 is SGHRS, CDR2 YFSETQ. The DNA of the CDR3 is TGCGCCAGCAGCCGATTAACAGGACAGGGGGGAAATGAGCAGTTCTTC. Protein sequence: CASSRLTGQGGNEQFF.

The V call is TRBV5-1, the J call TRBJ1-4; 11 bases are shared with TRBD1. The CDR3 loop spans 15 amino acids. CDR1 SGHRS and CDR2 YFSETQ come from the germline V gene. J was trimmed by 6 bases and V by 4 bases; bases with no gene match: 5. The CDR3 spells CASSTWTGGDEKLFF. The CDR3 DNA follows: TGCGCCAGCAGCACCTGGACAGGGGGCGATGAAAAACTGTTTTTT. The full variable domain, with the rest looked up from reference TRBV5-1 and TRBJ1-4, is KAGVTQTPRYLIKTRGQQVTLSCSPISGHRSVSWYQQTPGQGLQFLFEYFSETQRNKGNFPGRFSGRQFSNSRSEMNVSTLELGDSALYLCASSTWTGGDEKLFFGSGTQLSVL.

The chain combines TRBV28 with TRBJ2-6; weak D call: TRBD1 (6 bases). Trimming stripped 9 bases from V and 2 bases from J, with 14 bases between. Looked up from germline, CDR1 is MDHEN and CDR2 is SYDVKM. The length of the CDR3 is 15 residues. CDR3 sequence (DNA): TGTGCCAGTAGGAACAGGGACACTGGGGCCAACGTCCTGACTTTC. Amino acids: CASRNRDTGANVLTF.

Details on this clone: Other DNA sequences in this specimen translate into the identical CDR3. V and J are TRBV2 and TRBJ2-7, with D maybe TRBD2 (6 bases). The V gene lost 8 bases and the J gene lost 2 bases, with 13 bases spanning the gap. Germline values: CDR1 SNHLY, CDR2 FYNNEI. CDR3 length: 13 residues. The CDR3 region is CASVPGLTYEQYF. CDR3 nucleotide sequence: TGTGCCAGCGTACCGGGACTCACCTACGAGCAGTACTTC.

The CDR3 coding sequence is TGTGCCACCGCTGCGCACTCCTACGAGCAGTACTTC. Its protein is CATAAHSYEQYF. The V gene is TRBV27, the J gene TRBJ2-7; no clear D gene. CDR1 and CDR2 from the germline V gene are MNHEY and SMNVEV (reference sequence). The ends were cut back, 10 bases at V and 0 bases at J, with 10 bases in the middle. This CDR3 is built from 12 residues.

The rearrangement joins TRBV5-1 to TRBJ1-3; the D is unclear. This CDR3 region has 12 residues. The V end lost 4 bases, the J end lost 4 bases, and 6 bases lay between the germline ends. The V gene's germline CDR1 is SGHRS and CDR2 YFSETQ. This CDR3 reads CASSPSGNTIYF. The CDR3 DNA is TGCGCCAGCAGCCCTTCCGGAAACACCATATATTTT. Drawing the rest from reference TRBV5-1 and TRBJ1-3, the complete variable domain is KAGVTQTPRYLIKTRGQQVTLSCSPISGHRSVSWYQQTPGQGLQFLFEYFSETQRNKGNFPGRFSGRQFSNSRSEMNVSTLELGDSALYLCASSPSGNTIYFGEGSWLTVV.

This clone is a singleton in its sample. The chain couples TRBV5-1 to TRBJ1-4; TRBD1 matches at 7 bases. With 2 bases clipped from V and 3 bases from J, the junction kept 1 base outside the gene matches. The germline V gene encodes CDR1 SGHRS and CDR2 YFSETQ. The CDR3 is 14 amino acids. In DNA, the CDR3 is TGCGCCAGCAGCTTTGGACAGGCTAATGAAAAACTGTTTTTT. Translating it yields CASSFGQANEKLFF.

The rearrangement joins TRBV7-8 to TRBJ1-3, with a weak D call TRBD1 (6 bases). The germline V and J ends were trimmed by 3 bases and 0 bases, with 15 bases remaining between them. This CDR3 has 17 residues. The germline V gene has CDR1 SGHVS and CDR2 FQNEAQ. The CDR3 here is CASSLYRVGGSGNTIYF. DNA for the CDR3: TGTGCCAGCAGCTTGTACAGGGTGGGCGGCTCTGGAAACACCATATATTTT.

The rearrangement uses TRBV2 and TRBJ1-2, with D perhaps TRBD1 (5 bases). The CDR3 contains 13 residues. CDR1 SNHLY and CDR2 FYNNEI come from the germline V gene. V gave up 6 bases and J gave up 4 bases, with 12 bases separating them. For the CDR3, the DNA is TGTGCCAGCAGCAGGGAAGGATTCTATGGCTACACCTTC. The encoded protein is CASSREGFYGYTF.

In nucleotides, the CDR3 is TGCAGCGTTCGTAAGCTACTGAGCTCCTACGAGCAGTACTTC. This codes for CSVRKLLSSYEQYF. The rearrangement joins TRBV29-1 to TRBJ2-7; D is unresolved. Trimming took 5 bases from V and 0 from J, leaving 14 bases between them. This CDR3 spans 14 amino acids. Germline V gene sequence: CDR1 SQVTM, CDR2 ANQGSEA.